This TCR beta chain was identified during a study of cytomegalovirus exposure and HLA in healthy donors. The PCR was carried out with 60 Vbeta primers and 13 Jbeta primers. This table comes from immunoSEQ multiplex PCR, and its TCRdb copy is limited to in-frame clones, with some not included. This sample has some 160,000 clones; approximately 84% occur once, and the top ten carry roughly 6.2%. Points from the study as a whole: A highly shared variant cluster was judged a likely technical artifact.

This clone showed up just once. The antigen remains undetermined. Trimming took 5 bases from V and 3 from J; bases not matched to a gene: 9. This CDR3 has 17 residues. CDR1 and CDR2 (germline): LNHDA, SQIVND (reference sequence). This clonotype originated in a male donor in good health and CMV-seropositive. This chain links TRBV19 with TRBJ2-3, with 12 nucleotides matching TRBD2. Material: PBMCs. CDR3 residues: CASSPPSGRAGTDTQYF. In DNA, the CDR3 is TGTGCCAGTAGTCCCCCTAGCGGGAGGGCCGGGACAGATACGCAGTATTTT.